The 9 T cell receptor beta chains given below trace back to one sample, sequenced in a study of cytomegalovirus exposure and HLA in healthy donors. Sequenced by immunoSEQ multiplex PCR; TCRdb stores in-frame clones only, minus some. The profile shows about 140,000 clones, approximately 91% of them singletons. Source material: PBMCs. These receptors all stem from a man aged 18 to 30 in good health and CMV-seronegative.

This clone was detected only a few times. CDR3 loop: CASSLRRNEKLFF. The CDR3 DNA follows: TGTGCCAGCAGTCTACGAAGAAATGAAAAACTGTTTTTT. This chain connects TRBV27 to TRBJ1-4; D is unclear. This CDR3 spans 13 amino acids. V was cut by 5 bases and J by 5 bases, with 9 bases left in between. Germline V CDR1 and CDR2: MNHEY, SMNVEV (reference sequence).

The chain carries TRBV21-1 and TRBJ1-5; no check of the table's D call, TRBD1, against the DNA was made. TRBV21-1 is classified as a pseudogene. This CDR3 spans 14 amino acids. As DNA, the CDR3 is TGTGCCAGCAGCATCAGGGTGGGCGGTCAGCCCCAGCATTTT. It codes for CASSIRVGGQPQHF.

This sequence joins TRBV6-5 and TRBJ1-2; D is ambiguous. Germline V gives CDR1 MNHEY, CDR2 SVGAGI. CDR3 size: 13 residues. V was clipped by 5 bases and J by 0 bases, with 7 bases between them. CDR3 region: CASSRSANYGYTF. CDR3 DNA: TGTGCCAGCAGTCGGTCGGCTAACTATGGCTACACCTTC.

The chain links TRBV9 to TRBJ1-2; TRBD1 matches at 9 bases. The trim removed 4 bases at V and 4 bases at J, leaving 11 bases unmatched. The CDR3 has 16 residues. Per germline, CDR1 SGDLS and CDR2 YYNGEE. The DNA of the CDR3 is TGTGCCAGCAGCCCTGGTCAGGGACAGGGCCTCTATGGCTACACCTTC. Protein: CASSPGQGQGLYGYTF.

The CDR3 coding sequence is TGTGCCAGCAGGGGCCTATTTAATTCACCCCTCCACTTT. It specifies CASRGLFNSPLHF. This chain connects TRBV6-6 to TRBJ1-6; D uncertain. CDR1 and CDR2 from the germline V gene are MNHNY and SVGAGI (reference sequence). The CDR3 is 13 amino acids. V was clipped by 6 bases and J by 6 bases, with 9 bases between them.

CDR3: CASSPPRWLGGYTF. The CDR3 DNA follows: TGTGCCAGCAGCCCACCACGGTGGCTAGGTGGCTACACCTTC. V and J are TRBV5-8 and TRBJ1-2; unclear D gene. V was clipped by 4 bases and J by 7 bases, with 17 bases between them. The germline V gene has CDR1 SGHTS and CDR2 YDEGEE. This CDR3 comprises 14 residues. Full variable domain (remainder filled in from reference TRBV5-8 and TRBJ1-2): EAGVTQSPTHLIKTRGQQATLRCSPISGHTSVYWYQQALGLGLQFLLWYDEGEERNRGNFPPRFSGRQFPNYSSELNVNALELEDSALYLCASSPPRWLGGYTFGSGTRLTVV.

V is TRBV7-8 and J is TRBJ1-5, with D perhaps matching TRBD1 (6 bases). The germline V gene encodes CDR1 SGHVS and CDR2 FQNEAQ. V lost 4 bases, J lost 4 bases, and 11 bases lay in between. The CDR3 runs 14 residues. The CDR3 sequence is CASSSWTANQPQHF. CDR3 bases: TGTGCCAGCAGCTCCTGGACAGCAAATCAGCCCCAGCATTTT.

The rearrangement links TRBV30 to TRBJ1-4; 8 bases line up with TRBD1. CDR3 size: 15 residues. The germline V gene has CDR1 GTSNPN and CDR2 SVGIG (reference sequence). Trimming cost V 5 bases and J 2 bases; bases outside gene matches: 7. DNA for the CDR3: TGTGCCTGGGCGACAGGGGCCGGGACTAATGAAAAACTGTTTTTT. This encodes CAWATGAGTNEKLFF.

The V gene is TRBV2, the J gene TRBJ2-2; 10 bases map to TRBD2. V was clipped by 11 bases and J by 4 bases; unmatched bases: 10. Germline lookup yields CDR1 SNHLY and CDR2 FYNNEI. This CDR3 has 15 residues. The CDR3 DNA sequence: TGTGCCTTAGCGGGAGGCACTTCTGGCACCGGGGAGCTGTTTTTT. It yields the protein CALAGGTSGTGELFF.